Presented here are 13 T cell receptor beta chains from one specimen sequenced in a study of blood T cell repertoires in COVID-19. Repertoires were generated with immunoSEQ multiplex PCR, while TCRdb's copy carries only in-frame clones and drops some. This table has 90,000 to 100,000 clones, approximately 85% appearing once. Sequencing was carried out using peripheral blood. The receptors were gathered from a human donor in a cohort sampled during active COVID-19.

CDR3 bases: TGTGCCACCAGTGATTTGGGAGGGGCCGGGGAGCTGTTTTTT. This codes for CATSDLGGAGELFF. The V call is TRBV24-1, the J call TRBJ2-2, with D maybe TRBD2 (6 bases). The CDR3 is 14 amino acids. CDR1 and CDR2 (germline): KGHDR, SFDVKD. The ends were cut back, 0 bases at V and 6 bases at J, with 7 bases in the middle.

The chain couples TRBV9 to TRBJ1-3; 9 bases agree with TRBD1. The trim removed 2 bases at V and 0 bases at J, leaving 6 bases unmatched. CDR1 is SGDLS, CDR2 YYNGEE, per germline. This CDR3 is built from 17 residues. CDR3 DNA: TGTGCCAGCAGCGTGGGACAGGGCGCGAGCTCTGGAAACACCATATATTTT. Its protein is CASSVGQGASSGNTIYF.

The rearrangement joins TRBV6-2 or TRBV6-3 to TRBJ1-6; weak D call: TRBD1 (6 bases). The CDR3 sequence is 16 residues long. In germline, CDR1 is MNHEY, CDR2 SVGEGT. With 2 bases removed from V and 10 bases from J, the gap between germline ends came to 18 bases. CDR3 bases: TGTGCCAGCAGTTACCCGGGACATTCCCAGGGGTCACCCCTCCACTTT. Amino acid sequence: CASSYPGHSQGSPLHF.

V usage is TRBV24-1 and J usage is TRBJ1-2, with D hard to call. The CDR3 is 13 amino acids. Per germline, CDR1 KGHDR and CDR2 SFDVKD. Trimming took 7 bases from V and 4 from J, leaving 12 bases between them. The CDR3 loop reads CATRAATGYGYTF. The CDR3 coding sequence is TGTGCCACCAGGGCCGCGACGGGCTATGGCTACACCTTC.

The V call is TRBV3-1 (or the pseudogene TRBV3-2), the J call TRBJ1-6; TRBD1 matches 7 bases. The germline gives CDR1 LGHDT, CDR2 YNNKEL (reference sequence). The CDR3 loop spans 15 amino acids. V lost 4 bases to trimming and J lost 6 bases; unmatched junction nucleotides: 6. CDR3 nucleotides: TGTGCCAGCAGCCCCCTAGACAGGGTTAATTCACCCCTCCACTTT. Translation gives CASSPLDRVNSPLHF.

The count of this clone is one. J is TRBJ2-7 and V is TRBV28; 7 bases match TRBD1. The CDR3 loop spans 14 amino acids. Germline CDR1 and CDR2: MDHEN and SYDVKM. The junction had 3 bases not matched to a gene; V was cut back by 2 bases and J by 2 bases. The CDR3 loop reads CASSLMTGTYEQYF. The CDR3 region has the DNA TGTGCCAGCAGTTTAATGACAGGGACCTACGAGCAGTACTTC.

CDR3 nucleotides: TGTGCCAGCAGCAACAGGGGAGCGGTCCACTTT. It codes for CASSNRGAVHF. The chain links TRBV9 to TRBJ1-6; TRBD1 agrees at 7 bases. The V segment lost 4 bases and the J segment 17 bases; nucleotides outside the gene matches: 6. Germline-derived CDR1 and CDR2 are SGDLS and YYNGEE. The CDR3 is 11 residues long.

The chain is built from TRBV30 and TRBJ1-2, with D unclear. Trimming removed 0 bases at V and 4 bases at J, with 6 bases between. The germline V gene encodes CDR1 GTSNPN and CDR2 SVGIG (reference sequence). CDR3 length: 12 amino acids. DNA for the CDR3: TGTGCCTGGAGTGTATACGGCTATGGCTACACCTTC. This encodes CAWSVYGYGYTF.

The CDR3 DNA reads as TGCGCCAGCAGCCAAGATGGCAGGCCCATGGTGAACACTGAAGCTTTCTTT. Its translation: CASSQDGRPMVNTEAFF. The rearrangement links TRBV4-1 to TRBJ1-1; no firm D call. Germline CDR1 and CDR2: MGHRA and YSYEKL. The ends were cut back, 0 bases at V and 0 bases at J, with 14 bases in the middle. The CDR3 totals 17 residues.

This chain connects TRBV6-5 to TRBJ2-7; 14 bases align to TRBD2. The junction had 8 bases not matched to a gene; V was cut back by 6 bases and J by 7 bases. Germline loops: CDR1 MNHEY, CDR2 SVGAGI. The CDR3 is 15 amino acids. DNA for the CDR3: TGTGCCAGCAGCCCAGGGACTAGCGGGAGTAGTGAGCAGTACTTC. Translating gives CASSPGTSGSSEQYF.

V gene TRBV6-5 combines with J gene TRBJ2-7; the D is unclear. The germline V gene has CDR1 MNHEY and CDR2 SVGAGI. CDR3 length equals 11 residues. With 5 bases removed from V and 3 bases from J, the gap between germline ends came to 5 bases. The CDR3 DNA follows: TGTGCCAGCAGTCTAGACTACGAGCAGTACTTC. Amino acid sequence: CASSLDYEQYF.

The rearrangement joins TRBV28 to TRBJ2-1, with 13 bases matching TRBD2. The J segment lost 6 bases and the V segment lost 4 bases, leaving 6 bases of the junction unmatched. The CDR3 is 16 amino acids. Germline CDR1 is MDHEN and CDR2 is SYDVKM. CDR3 bases: TGTGCCAGCAGTTCGGGACTAGCGGGATACGGCAATGAGCAGTTCTTC. This sequence encodes CASSSGLAGYGNEQFF.

The chain carries TRBV28 and TRBJ2-5; maybe TRBD1 (5 bases). This CDR3 comprises 15 residues. V lost 5 bases and J lost 2, with 15 bases in between. Germline CDR1 reads MDHEN; CDR2 reads SYDVKM. This CDR3 reads CASSLGVTSQETQYF. CDR3 DNA: TGTGCCAGCAGTCTAGGGGTCACGAGTCAAGAGACCCAGTACTTC.